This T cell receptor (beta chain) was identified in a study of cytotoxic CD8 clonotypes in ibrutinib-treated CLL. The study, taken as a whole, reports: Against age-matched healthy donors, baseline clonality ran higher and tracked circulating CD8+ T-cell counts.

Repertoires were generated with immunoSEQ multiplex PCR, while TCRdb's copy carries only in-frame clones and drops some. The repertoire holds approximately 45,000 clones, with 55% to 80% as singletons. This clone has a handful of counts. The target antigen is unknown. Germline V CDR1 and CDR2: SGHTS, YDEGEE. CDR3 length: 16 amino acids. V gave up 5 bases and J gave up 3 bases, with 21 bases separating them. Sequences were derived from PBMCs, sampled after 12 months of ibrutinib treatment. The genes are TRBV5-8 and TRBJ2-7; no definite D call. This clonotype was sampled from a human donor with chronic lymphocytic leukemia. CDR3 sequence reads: CASRPTGLTLDYEQYF. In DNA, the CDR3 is TGTGCCAGCAGACCCACCGGTTTGACCCTCGACTACGAGCAGTACTTC. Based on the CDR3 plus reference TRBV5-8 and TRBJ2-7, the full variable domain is EAGVTQSPTHLIKTRGQQATLRCSPISGHTSVYWYQQALGLGLQFLLWYDEGEERNRGNFPPRFSGRQFPNYSSELNVNALELEDSALYLCASRPTGLTLDYEQYFGPGTRLTVT.